Below are 18 T cell receptor beta chains sequenced from a single sample in a study of identical twins. A single record per CDR3 protein comes from TCRdb applying MiXCR to the 5' RACE reads. This sample has a few hundred thousand distinct CDR3 sequences; about 9% occur once, and the top ten carry more than 8%. Sequences were obtained from naive T cells sorted from blood. All receptors come from a woman aged 45-65 years in good health.

This clonotype has ten or more counts. This rearrangement joins TRBV6-2 or TRBV6-3 to TRBJ1-1; D may be TRBD1 (5 bases). V was pared by 2 bases and J by 1 base, with 14 bases between. Per germline, CDR1 MNHEY and CDR2 SVGEGT. The CDR3 runs 16 residues. CDR3: CASSYAPGTKNTEAFF. CDR3 nucleotide sequence: TGTGCCAGCAGTTACGCCCCGGGGACTAAGAACACTGAAGCTTTCTTT.

V usage is TRBV18 and J usage is TRBJ2-7; D uncertain. V lost 3 bases and J lost 2, with 11 bases in between. This CDR3 comprises 14 residues. Germline-derived CDR1 and CDR2 are KGHSH and LQKENI. CDR3 DNA: TGTGCCAGCTCACCCTCGGCGTTGGCCTACGAGCAGTACGTC. This sequence encodes CASSPSALAYEQYV.

This chain connects TRBV11-2 to TRBJ1-6, with TRBD1 as a possible D gene (5 bases). The CDR3 totals 15 residues. Trimming stripped 1 base from V and 7 bases from J, with 11 bases between. Per the germline V gene, CDR1 is SGHAT and CDR2 is FQNNGV. The CDR3 reads CASSLVRGDNSPLHF. CDR3 DNA: TGTGCCAGCAGCTTAGTCCGGGGGGACAATTCACCCCTCCACTTT.

This clonotype was counted many times. The rearrangement joins TRBV11-2 to TRBJ2-1; 10 positions match TRBD1. Germline V gene sequence: CDR1 SGHAT, CDR2 FQNNGV. CDR3 length equals 16 residues. Trimming took 5 bases from V and 7 from J; bases not matched to a gene: 11. CDR3 in amino acids: CASSPLWGQGRNEQFF. The DNA of the CDR3 is TGTGCCAGCAGCCCACTATGGGGACAGGGGAGGAATGAGCAGTTCTTC.

The table lists this clonotype with a few counts. This chain links TRBV3-1 with TRBJ2-5; possibly TRBD2 for D (5 bases). V lost 4 bases to trimming and J lost 5 bases, with 17 bases between them. The CDR3 length is 15 residues. In germline, CDR1 is LGHDT, CDR2 YNNKEL (reference sequence). CDR3 protein: CASSPTTGIYETQYF. The CDR3 DNA sequence: TGTGCCAGCAGCCCAACTACCGGGATTTACGAGACCCAGTACTTC.

The chain has TRBV7-2 and TRBJ2-2, with D uncertain. Germline-derived CDR1 and CDR2 are SGHTA and FQGNSA. There are 15 residues in the CDR3. Trimming pared 2 bases from V and 3 bases from J, leaving 10 bases between. CDR3 sequence: CASSLSQTYTGELFF. CDR3 nucleotides: TGTGCCAGCAGCTTAAGTCAGACGTACACCGGGGAGCTGTTTTTT.

Turning to this clonotype: A read error may account for a junction end that differs from germline. The chain has TRBV7-7 and TRBJ2-2; TRBD2 matches 13 bases. The CDR3 length is 16 residues. Germline assignment: CDR1 SSHAT and CDR2 FNYEAQ (reference sequence). The CDR3 sequence is CASSKGLAGRAGELFF. The CDR3 region has the DNA TGTGCTAGCAGCAAGGGACTAGCGGGAAGGGCCGGGGAGCTGTTTTTT.

The chain couples TRBV20-1 to TRBJ2-1, with 9 positions matching TRBD2. With V trimmed by 0 bases and J by 3 bases, 6 bases remained unmatched. This CDR3 has 16 amino acids. Germline loops: CDR1 DFQATT, CDR2 SNEGSKA (reference sequence). The CDR3 sequence: CSARDWASGNYNEQFF. In DNA form, the CDR3 reads TGCAGTGCTAGAGATTGGGCTAGCGGGAACTACAATGAGCAGTTCTTC.

Many counts were recorded for this clonotype. The chain has TRBV12-3 or TRBV12-4 and TRBJ2-3, with 11 bases matching TRBD2. Losses at the gene ends were 6 bases for V and 3 bases for J; bases not matched to a gene: 23. The CDR3 sequence is 21 residues long. This CDR3 reads CASSSRWTSGRHSSSTDTQYF. Here the CDR3 DNA reads TGTGCCAGCAGCAGTCGTTGGACTAGCGGGCGCCACTCTTCAAGTACAGATACGCAGTATTTT.

This clonotype has a count of ten or more. This chain links TRBV3-1 with TRBJ1-4; D is uncertain. Germline CDR1 reads LGHDT; CDR2 reads YNNKEL (reference sequence). V shed 2 bases and J shed 5 bases, with 6 bases lying between them. This CDR3 has 13 amino acids. The CDR3 loop is CASSQYANEKLFF. The CDR3 DNA reads TGTGCCAGCAGCCAATACGCGAATGAAAAACTGTTTTTT.

This clonotype was seen a handful of times. V is TRBV5-1 and J is TRBJ2-7; D is perhaps TRBD1 (5 bases). CDR1 SGHRS and CDR2 YFSETQ come from the germline V gene. The CDR3 contains 16 residues. V dropped 0 bases and J dropped 3 bases, with 16 bases sitting between them. As DNA, the CDR3 is TGCGCCAGCAGCTTGGACCAGAGACAGAGACACTACGAGCAGTACTTC. This encodes CASSLDQRQRHYEQYF.

V gene TRBV20-1 combines with J gene TRBJ2-1; 14 bases are a match to TRBD2. With V trimmed by 6 bases and J by 9 bases, 7 bases remained unmatched. The CDR3 is made up of 14 amino acids. CDR1 is DFQATT and CDR2 is SNEGSKA in the germline V gene (reference sequence). CDR3 nucleotides: TGCAGTGCCCGGGGACTAGCGGGAGAAGGTGAGCAGTTCTTC. It encodes CSARGLAGEGEQFF.

This clonotype occurred once. This chain links TRBV9 with TRBJ2-5; possible D gene TRBD2, 5 bases. The CDR3 consists of 12 residues. CDR1 is SGDLS and CDR2 is YYNGEE in the germline V gene. Trimming removed 0 bases at V and 14 bases at J, with 14 bases between. This chain's CDR3 is CASSVVYSGSYF. The DNA of the CDR3 is TGTGCCAGCAGCGTAGTATACAGCGGCTCATACTTC. Drawing the rest from reference TRBV9 and TRBJ2-5, the complete variable domain is DSGVTQTPKHLITATGQRVTLRCSPRSGDLSVYWYQQSLDQGLQFLIQYYNGEERAKGNILERFSAQQFPDLHSELNLSSLELGDSALYFCASSVVYSGSYFGPGTRLLVL.

V gene TRBV7-8 combines with J gene TRBJ1-1; perhaps TRBD1 as D (5 bases). Trimming removed 6 bases from V and 10 bases from J, with 15 bases in between. Germline-derived CDR1 and CDR2 are SGHVS and FQNEAQ. This CDR3 contains 12 residues. The DNA for the CDR3 is TGTGCCAGCAGGGAGACCAGGGAAGGAGCTTTCTTT. This gives the protein CASRETREGAFF.

Only a few counts were recorded for this clonotype. This chain connects TRBV4-2 to TRBJ2-5; 10 bases line up with TRBD2. This CDR3 has 18 amino acids. Germline V lookup: CDR1 LGHNA, CDR2 YNFKEQ. J gave up 5 bases and V 0 bases, and 12 bases lay outside the gene matches. CDR3 in DNA: TGTGCCAGCAGCCAAGACTCAGGACTAGCGGAGATAGGGGAGACCCAGTACTTC. Protein sequence: CASSQDSGLAEIGETQYF.

The gene calls are TRBV7-2 and TRBJ2-3, with TRBD1 identical over 10 bases. From germline, CDR1 is SGHTA and CDR2 FQGNSA. The CDR3 contains 15 residues. Trimming cost V 5 bases and J 6 bases; bases outside gene matches: 8. DNA of the CDR3: TGTGCCAGCAGCCCGACAGGGGGCGGTTTTGATACGCAGTATTTT. Amino acid sequence: CASSPTGGGFDTQYF.

This clonotype was seen more than once but under ten times. V gene TRBV7-2 combines with J gene TRBJ1-5; 8 nucleotides match TRBD1. Germline V gene sequence: CDR1 SGHTA, CDR2 FQGNSA. With 10 bases clipped from V and 6 bases from J, the junction kept 8 bases outside the gene matches. The CDR3 spans 13 residues. The CDR3 nucleotides are TGTGCCACCGGGGGACAGGCCATTCAGCCCCAGCATTTT. It is translated as CATGGQAIQPQHF. Based on the CDR3 plus reference TRBV7-2 and TRBJ1-5, the full variable domain is GAGVSQSPSNKVTEKGKDVELRCDPISGHTALYWYRQSLGQGLEFLIYFQGNSAPDKSGLPSDRFSAERTGGSVSTLTIQRTQQEDSAVYLCATGGQAIQPQHFGDGTRLSIL.

CDR3 residues: CASRLTRLESGSHRGEQFF. The DNA for the CDR3 is TGTGCCAGCAGGCTCACCCGACTCGAGAGCGGGTCCCACCGGGGTGAGCAGTTCTTC. The chain employs TRBV6-1 and TRBJ2-1; a possible D gene is TRBD2 (6 bases). This CDR3 comprises 19 residues. In germline, CDR1 is MNHNS, CDR2 SASEGT. The germline V and J ends were trimmed by 6 bases and 9 bases, with 33 bases remaining between them.